Below are 13 T cell receptor beta chains sequenced from a single sample in a study of CD8+ T cells in alopecia areata. cDNA prepared by RNA extraction and subsequent reverse transcription served as the template for sequencing. TCRdb keeps only in-frame clones here, not all; method: immunoSEQ multiplex PCR. The data show about 110,000 clones, approximately 59% seen once. What was sequenced was CD8+ T cells sorted from blood. The receptors stem from a human donor in good health.

V is TRBV28 and J is TRBJ2-7; D gene ambiguous. The ends were cut back, 5 bases at V and 3 bases at J, with 8 bases in the middle. Looked up from germline, CDR1 is MDHEN and CDR2 is SYDVKM. This CDR3 is built from 12 residues. DNA for the CDR3: TGTGCCAGCAGTCTACGACACTACGAGCAGTACTTC. Protein sequence: CASSLRHYEQYF.

The chain has TRBV5-1 and TRBJ2-7; TRBD1 matches 8 bases. CDR1 and CDR2 from the germline V gene are SGHRS and YFSETQ. V trimming: 4 bases; J trimming: 1 base; junction bases outside the gene matches: 7. This CDR3 is built from 15 residues. The CDR3 region is CASSPYGQGSYEQYF. The CDR3 region has the DNA TGCGCCAGCAGCCCTTACGGACAGGGTTCCTACGAGCAGTACTTC.

About this clone itself: Germline and junction disagree at one end, which may indicate a read error. V usage is TRBV10-3 and J usage is TRBJ2-2; 8 bases fit TRBD1. Germline V lookup: CDR1 ENHRY, CDR2 SYGVKD. The CDR3 spans 14 residues. The DNA of the CDR3 is TGTGCCAGCAGTACACAGGGGGACACCGGGGAGCTGTTTTTT. Translation gives CASSTQGDTGELFF.

This chain connects TRBV5-6 to TRBJ2-5; the D gene is possibly TRBD1 (6 bases). Looked up from germline, CDR1 is SGHDT and CDR2 is YYEEEE. Trimming removed 1 base at V and 2 bases at J, with 15 bases between. The CDR3 loop spans 16 amino acids. CDR3 loop: CASSLSPRQGQETQYF. CDR3 DNA sequence: TGTGCCAGCAGCTTGTCGCCTAGGCAGGGGCAAGAGACCCAGTACTTC.

The chain's CDR3 is CASRVPSNQPQHF. CDR3 coding DNA: TGTGCCAGCAGAGTCCCTAGCAATCAGCCCCAGCATTTT. The chain carries TRBV21-1 and TRBJ1-5. TRBV21-1 corresponds to a pseudogene. This CDR3 region has 13 residues.

The rearrangement joins TRBV5-1 to TRBJ2-1; D is possibly TRBD2 (5 bases). Trimming pared 4 bases from V and 2 bases from J, leaving 10 bases between. Germline CDR1 reads SGHRS; CDR2 reads YFSETQ. The CDR3 contains 14 residues. CDR3 protein: CASSLAGAYNEQFF. The DNA of the CDR3 is TGCGCCAGCAGCCTGGCCGGGGCCTACAATGAGCAGTTCTTC.

This clone occurred once. The chain carries TRBV4-2 and TRBJ2-7, with TRBD2 matching 15 bases. The CDR3 length is 18 residues. V lost 0 bases, J lost 4 bases, and 7 bases stayed unmatched. Germline assignment: CDR1 LGHNA and CDR2 YNFKEQ. CDR3 nucleotide sequence: TGTGCCAGCAGCCAAGACCCTACGGGACTAGCGGGGGGATACGAGCAGTACTTC. This sequence encodes CASSQDPTGLAGGYEQYF.

The chain couples TRBV19 to TRBJ2-2; D unresolved. CDR1 is LNHDA and CDR2 is SQIVND in the germline V gene (reference sequence). The CDR3 covers 19 residues. V was pared by 0 bases and J by 0 bases, with 17 bases between. This CDR3 reads CASSIDRTQFYPNTGELFF. In DNA form, the CDR3 reads TGTGCCAGTAGTATAGATCGAACGCAGTTCTACCCGAACACCGGGGAGCTGTTTTTT.

Regarding this clone: Only one base separates this from a far larger clonotype, so it likely reflects a read error. V and J are TRBV7-9 and TRBJ2-1; 10 bases match TRBD2. The V segment lost 5 bases and the J segment 5 bases; nucleotides outside the gene matches: 6. The CDR3 covers 15 residues. CDR1 and CDR2 from the germline V gene are SEHNR and FQNEAQ (reference sequence). CDR3 bases: TGTGCCAGCAGCCGGAGCGGGGGGGCCGACAATGAGCAGTTCTTC. Translating gives CASSRSGGADNEQFF. Based on the CDR3 plus reference TRBV7-9 and TRBJ2-1, the full variable domain is DTGVSQNPRHKITKRGQNVTFRCDPISEHNRLYWYRQTLGQGPEFLTYFQNEAQLEKSRLLSDRFSAERPKGSFSTLEIQRTEQGDSAMYLCASSRSGGADNEQFFGPGTRLTVL.

This clone came up once. The chain recombines TRBV19 with TRBJ1-1; no clear D gene. Germline V gives CDR1 LNHDA, CDR2 SQIVND (reference sequence). The germline V and J ends were trimmed by 4 bases and 4 bases, with 10 bases remaining between them. CDR3 length equals 13 residues. The DNA of the CDR3 is TGTGCCAGTAGTAGGGCTGTGAGCACTGAAGCTTTCTTT. This gives the protein CASSRAVSTEAFF.

This rearrangement joins TRBV11-2 to TRBJ1-2; 12 bases are shared with TRBD1. CDR3 length equals 15 residues. Germline V gene sequence: CDR1 SGHAT, CDR2 FQNNGV. The V segment lost 5 bases and the J segment 6 bases; nucleotides outside the gene matches: 7. CDR3 region: CASSRAGTGGDGYTF. In DNA, the CDR3 is TGTGCCAGCAGCCGCGCCGGGACAGGGGGCGATGGCTACACCTTC.

This clone was counted only a few times. J is TRBJ2-2 and V is TRBV10-3; weak D call: TRBD2 (5 bases). The germline V gene encodes CDR1 ENHRY and CDR2 SYGVKD. The CDR3 has 16 amino acids. V lost 8 bases, J lost 1 base, and 17 bases lay in between. The CDR3 loop reads CAILRPSAGNTGELFF. Written as DNA, the CDR3 is TGTGCCATCCTTCGGCCCTCGGCGGGGAACACCGGGGAGCTGTTTTTT.

The table lists this clone with a few counts. The chain carries TRBV5-6 and TRBJ2-1, with 8 nucleotides matching TRBD1. The CDR3 contains 13 residues. Germline loops: CDR1 SGHDT, CDR2 YYEEEE. Unmatched junction bases numbered 8, after V lost 3 bases and J lost 12 bases. As DNA, the CDR3 is TGTGCCAGCAGCTGGGGGACAGGTCCTGGGCAGTTCTTC. This encodes CASSWGTGPGQFF. Together with reference TRBV5-6 and TRBJ2-1, the CDR3 gives the full variable domain: DAGVTQSPTHLIKTRGQQVTLRCSPKSGHDTVSWYQQALGQGPQFIFQYYEEEERQRGNFPDRFSGHQFPNYSSELNVNALLLGDSALYLCASSWGTGPGQFFGPGTRLTVL.